This TCR beta chain was observed in a study of blood T cell repertoires in COVID-19 (dated by TCRdb to 2020 to 2022). In the study overall: Collaborator samples came from the United States, Italy and Spain and covered acute and convalescent phases of COVID-19. The prospective study material was composed of cDNA or gDNA derived from T cells, B-cell-depleted T cells, or PBMCs. Deeply sampled blood TCRbeta repertoires from subjects exposed to, actively infected with, or recovered from COVID-19 were included in the dataset. The repertoires were made available in a free public database intended to serve as a resource for research on the immune response to SARS-CoV-2. The samples were drawn from the first 160 participants of the ongoing ImmuneRACE study and from 1,254 subjects provided by 6 global collaborators. Sample metadata almost always included a de-identified subject ID, COVID-19 status, age in years and sex. Where available, HLA class I and class II types were obtained from metadata supplied by the sample provider rather than from assay-based typing. General findings and caveats noted by the study authors: The amount of clinical and demographic metadata varied by source and participant and was provided uncurated.

TCRbeta CDR3 regions were amplified from genomic DNA by means of the immunoSEQ Assay, a bias-controlled multiplex PCR. Per the source publication's procedure: Nucleated cell counts per sample were estimated from amplification of reference gene primers within the assay. Sequence reads were collapsed and filtered to measure the absolute abundance of every unique TCRbeta CDR3 rearrangement. For each sample, productive Simpson clonality was calculated by taking the square root of Simpson's diversity index across productive rearrangements. TCRdb's version of the immuneACCESS table is confined to in-frame rearrangements and falls short of the full clone set. An unresolved V gene accounts for under half of the shortfall where checked; the remainder is of unknown origin. V and J calls and clone size are those listed in that table; D and trimming were worked out from the DNA. The sample table holds about 88,000 clones, of which roughly 86% were seen once. The top ten hold 20% to 30% of the sample.

Regarding this clone: It lacks a known antigen. No quality values exist for individual bases; no much larger clone is one base distant.

The CDR3 covers 17 residues, taking in both the cysteine and the phenylalanine. Left in the record is the CDR3 DNA by itself, 51 bases read in frame from the first base. Ends trimmed: V by 7 bases, J by 1 base; bases unmatched to a gene: 7. The germline V gene specifies MDHEN as CDR1 and SYDVKM as CDR2. Collaborating institutions collected whole blood in K2EDTA tubes following their own protocols. For TCRbeta analysis, collaborators shipped samples as frozen whole blood, isolated PBMCs, or DNA extracted from either of those sample types. The origin of this receptor is a human donor in a cohort sampled during active COVID-19. The receptor chain draws on TRBV28 and TRBJ2-6; 10 bases in the middle match TRBD1. Source material: peripheral blood. The CDR3 protein sequence reads: CASTRDRGLSGANVLTF. In nucleotides, the sequence is TGTGCCAGCACCCGGGACAGGGGCTTGTCTGGGGCCAACGTCCTGACTTTC.